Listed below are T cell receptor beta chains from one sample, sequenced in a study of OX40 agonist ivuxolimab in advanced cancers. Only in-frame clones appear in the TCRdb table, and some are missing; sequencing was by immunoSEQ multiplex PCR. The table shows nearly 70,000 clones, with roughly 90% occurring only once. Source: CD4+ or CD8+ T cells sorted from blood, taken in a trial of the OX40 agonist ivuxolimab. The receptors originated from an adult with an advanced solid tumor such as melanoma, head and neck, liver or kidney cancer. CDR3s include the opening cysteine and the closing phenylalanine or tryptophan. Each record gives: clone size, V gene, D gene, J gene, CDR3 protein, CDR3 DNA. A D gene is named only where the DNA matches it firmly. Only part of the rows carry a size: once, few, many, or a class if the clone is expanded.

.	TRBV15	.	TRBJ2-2	CATSRDIGHTGELFF	TGTGCCACCAGCAGAGATATTGGACACACCGGGGAGCTGTTTTTT
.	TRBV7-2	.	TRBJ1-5	CASSHRDNQPQHF	TGTGCCAGCAGCCACAGGGACAATCAGCCCCAGCATTTT
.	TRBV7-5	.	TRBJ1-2	CARSPMLGGYTF	TGTGCCAGAAGCCCCATGTTAGGAGGCTACACCTTC
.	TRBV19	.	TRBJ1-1	CASSILNRVEGEAFF	TGTGCCAGTAGTATTTTGAACAGGGTAGAGGGTGAAGCTTTCTTT
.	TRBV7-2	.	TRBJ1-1	CASSLGPGEAEAFF	TGTGCCAGCAGCTTAGGTCCGGGGGAGGCTGAAGCTTTCTTT
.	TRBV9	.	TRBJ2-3	CASSEAIGGTNTDTQYF	TGTGCCAGCAGCGAAGCAATTGGGGGGACAAACACAGATACGCAGTATTTT
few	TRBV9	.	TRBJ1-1	CASSAGTPGLTEAFF	TGTGCCAGCAGCGCCGGGACTCCTGGGCTCACTGAAGCTTTCTTT
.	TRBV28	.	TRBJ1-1	CATSIRAPAFF	TGTGCCACCTCGATACGGGCCCCAGCTTTCTTT
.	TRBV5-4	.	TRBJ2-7	CASSAVSYEQYF	TGTGCCAGCAGCGCGGTATCTTACGAGCAGTACTTC
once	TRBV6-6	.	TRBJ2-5	CASTASGPQTQYF	TGTGCCAGCACCGCAAGCGGCCCCCAGACCCAGTACTTC
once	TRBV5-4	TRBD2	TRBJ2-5	CASSLNSGGEETQYF	TGTGCCAGCAGCTTGAATAGCGGGGGTGAAGAGACCCAGTACTTC
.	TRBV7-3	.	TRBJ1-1	CASSSSMNTEAFF	TGTGCCAGCAGCTCCAGTATGAACACTGAAGCTTTCTTT
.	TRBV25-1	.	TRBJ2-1	CASSDLPGTMYNEQFF	TGTGCCAGCAGTGATTTACCGGGGACGATGTACAATGAGCAGTTCTTC
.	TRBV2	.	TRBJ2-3	CASSARGRPDTQYF	TGTGCCAGCAGTGCCCGGGGGCGCCCAGATACGCAGTATTTT
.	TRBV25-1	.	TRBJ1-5	CASSEYLQGQPQHF	TGTGCCAGCAGTGAATACCTCCAGGGTCAGCCCCAGCATTTT
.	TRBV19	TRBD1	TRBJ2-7	CASSRSRDRASYEQYF	TGTGCCAGTAGTCGATCTCGGGACAGGGCCTCCTACGAGCAGTACTTC
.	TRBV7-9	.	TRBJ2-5	CASSLGTSQETQYF	TGTGCCAGCAGCTTAGGAACCAGCCAAGAGACCCAGTACTTC
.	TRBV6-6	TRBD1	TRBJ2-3	CASSYSRDRDTDTQYF	TGTGCCAGCAGTTACTCTAGGGACAGGGACACAGATACGCAGTATTTT
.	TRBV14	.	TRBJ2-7	CASSQFWLTSGEQYF	TGTGCCAGCAGCCAATTTTGGCTAACTAGTGGTGAGCAGTACTTC
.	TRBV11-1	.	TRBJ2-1	CASSLERVLGWNEQFF	TGTGCCAGCAGCTTAGAAAGGGTTCTTGGTTGGAATGAGCAGTTCTTC
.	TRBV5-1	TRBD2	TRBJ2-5	CASRLAGGPGETQYF	TGCGCCAGCAGGCTAGCGGGGGGCCCCGGGGAGACCCAGTACTTC
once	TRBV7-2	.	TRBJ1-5	CASSFYSSNQPQHF	TGTGCCAGCAGCTTTTATAGTAGCAATCAGCCCCAGCATTTT
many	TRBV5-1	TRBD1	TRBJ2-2	CASSSRTGNTGELFF	TGCGCCAGCAGCTCGCGGACAGGGAACACCGGGGAGCTGTTTTTT
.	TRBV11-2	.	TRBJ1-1	CASSYGGAYTEAFF	TGTGCCAGCAGCTACGGGGGCGCCTACACTGAAGCTTTCTTT
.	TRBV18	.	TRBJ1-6	CASSREDNSPLHF	TGTGCCAGCTCACGGGAGGATAATTCACCCCTCCACTTT